These T cell receptor beta chains were read from a single sample in a study of blood T cell repertoires in COVID-19. Profiling relied on immunoSEQ multiplex PCR, and the TCRdb table lists in-frame clones only, not all of them. The sample has roughly 400,000 clones; about 87% are singletons. Sequencing was done on a sample of peripheral blood. The source of these receptors is a woman aged 60-75 years with COVID-19, enrolled during active disease. CDR3s include the opening cysteine and the closing phenylalanine or tryptophan. D genes are given only for firm matches. Only part of the rows carry a size: once, few, many, or a class if the clone is expanded.

V	length	size	D	J	DNA	CDR3
TRBV27	13	-	TRBD1	TRBJ1-2	TGTGCCAGCAGTTGGGACAGGACCTATGGCTACACCTTC	CASSWDRTYGYTF
TRBV5-1	16	-	TRBD2	TRBJ2-1	TGCGCCAGCAGCTTGGATGGGACTAGCGGGGGCCATGAGCAGTTCTTC	CASSLDGTSGGHEQFF
TRBV29-1	13	-	-	TRBJ1-2	TGCAGCGTTGCCCCAGGGACATCTCGGGGCTACACCTTC	CSVAPGTSRGYTF
TRBV4-2	15	-	TRBD1	TRBJ2-7	TGTGCCAGCAGCCAAACCGACAGGGCCCCCTACGAGCAGTACTTC	CASSQTDRAPYEQYF
TRBV4-2	14	-	-	TRBJ1-4	TGTGCCAGCAGCTGGGGGGCAACTAATGAAAAACTGTTTTTT	CASSWGATNEKLFF
TRBV14	15	-	-	TRBJ2-5	TGTGCCAGCAGCCCTCCCCAGGGGCGCTCGGAGACCCAGTACTTC	CASSPPQGRSETQYF
TRBV19	15	once	-	TRBJ2-1	TGTGCCAGTCGGGGCGGCGGGGCCCAGTACAATGAGCAGTTCTTC	CASRGGGAQYNEQFF
TRBV3-1/TRBV3-2	15	-	TRBD1	TRBJ1-1	TGTGCCAGCAGCCCGGGACAGGGGGCGCGGGCTGAAGCTTTCTTT	CASSPGQGARAEAFF
TRBV5-1	14	-	TRBD1	TRBJ2-2	TGCGCCAGCAGCTGGGGACAGGGAGCCGGGGAGCTGTTTTTT	CASSWGQGAGELFF
TRBV6-5	12	-	-	TRBJ1-1	TGTGCCAGCAGTAATAGGGGGACTGAAGCTTTCTTT	CASSNRGTEAFF
TRBV19	15	-	TRBD1	TRBJ1-4	TGTGCCAGTAGTATAGGCGGGACAGGAGGAGAAAAACTGTTTTTT	CASSIGGTGGEKLFF
TRBV10-2	14	-	TRBD1	TRBJ1-2	TGCGCCAGCAGGCGGGGGACAGGGGAAGTCGGCTACACCTTC	CASRRGTGEVGYTF
TRBV3-1/TRBV3-2	16	-	-	TRBJ2-3	TGTGCCAGCAGCCAAATCGCAGGGGCGAACGCAGATACGCAGTATTTT	CASSQIAGANADTQYF
TRBV6-5	12	-	-	TRBJ2-7	TGTGCCGCCGGGGCGGGGTCCTACGAGCAGTACTTC	CAAGAGSYEQYF
TRBV9	13	-	-	TRBJ1-1	TGTGCCAGCTGCAGGGCGGAGAACACTGAAGCTTTCTTT	CASCRAENTEAFF
TRBV7-3	14	-	-	TRBJ1-6	TGTGCCAGCAGCTTAACGCGGTATAATTCACCCCTCCACTTT	CASSLTRYNSPLHF
TRBV5-1	14	-	-	TRBJ1-1	TGCGCCAGCAGCTTGCAGGGTACGAACACTGAAGCTTTCTTT	CASSLQGTNTEAFF